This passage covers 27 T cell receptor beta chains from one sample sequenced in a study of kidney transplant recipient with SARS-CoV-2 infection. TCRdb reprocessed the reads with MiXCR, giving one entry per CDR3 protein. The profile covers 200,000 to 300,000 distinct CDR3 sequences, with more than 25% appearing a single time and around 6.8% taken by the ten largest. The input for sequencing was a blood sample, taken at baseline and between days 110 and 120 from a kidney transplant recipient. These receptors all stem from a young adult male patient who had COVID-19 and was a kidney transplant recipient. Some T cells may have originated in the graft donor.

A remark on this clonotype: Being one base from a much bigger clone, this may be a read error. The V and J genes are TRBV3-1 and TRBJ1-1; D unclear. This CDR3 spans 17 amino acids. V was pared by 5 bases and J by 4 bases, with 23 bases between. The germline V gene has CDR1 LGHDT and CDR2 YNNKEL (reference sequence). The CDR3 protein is CASSVAVPISIRTEAFF. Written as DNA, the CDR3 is TGTGCCAGCAGCGTGGCCGTTCCCATTTCAATTCGCACTGAAGCTTTCTTT. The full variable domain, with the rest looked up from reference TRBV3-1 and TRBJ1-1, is DTAVSQTPKYLVTQMGNDKSIKCEQNLGHDTMYWYKQDSKKFLKIMFSYNNKELIINETVPNRFSPKSPDKAHLNLHINSLELGDSAVYFCASSVAVPISIRTEAFFGQGTRLTVV.

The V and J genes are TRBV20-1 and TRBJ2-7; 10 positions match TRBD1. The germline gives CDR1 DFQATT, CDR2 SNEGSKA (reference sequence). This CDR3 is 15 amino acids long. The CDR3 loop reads CSVRRDRGRFDEQYF. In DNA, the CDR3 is TGCAGCGTTAGACGTGACAGGGGGCGGTTTGACGAGCAGTACTTC.

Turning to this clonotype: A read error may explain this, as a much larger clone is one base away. CDR3 sequence: CASSEGGPTGADTEAFF. The CDR3 DNA sequence: TGCGCCAGCAGTGAAGGTGGGCCCACCGGGGCGGACACTGAAGCTTTCTTT. V gene TRBV10-1 combines with J gene TRBJ1-1, with D tentatively TRBD1 (5 bases). Germline values: CDR1 WNHNN, CDR2 SYGVQD (reference sequence). CDR3 length: 17 residues. V lost 3 bases, J lost 3 bases, and 20 bases lay in between.

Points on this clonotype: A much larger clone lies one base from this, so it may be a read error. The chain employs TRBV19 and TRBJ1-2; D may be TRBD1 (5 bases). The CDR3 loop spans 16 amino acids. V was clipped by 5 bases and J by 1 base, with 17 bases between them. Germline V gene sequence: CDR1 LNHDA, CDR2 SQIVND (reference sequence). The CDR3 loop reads CASSLPGTDFNYGYTF. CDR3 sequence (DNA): TGTGCCAGTAGTTTACCCGGGACGGATTTTAACTATGGCTACACCTTC.

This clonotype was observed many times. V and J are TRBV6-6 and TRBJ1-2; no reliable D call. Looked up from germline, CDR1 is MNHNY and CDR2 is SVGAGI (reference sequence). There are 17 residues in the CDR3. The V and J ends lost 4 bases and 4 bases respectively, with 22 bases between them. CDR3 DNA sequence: TGTGCCAGCAGTTCGACGCTAGGTGGGAGAAAGACCTATGGCTACACCTTC. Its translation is CASSSTLGGRKTYGYTF.

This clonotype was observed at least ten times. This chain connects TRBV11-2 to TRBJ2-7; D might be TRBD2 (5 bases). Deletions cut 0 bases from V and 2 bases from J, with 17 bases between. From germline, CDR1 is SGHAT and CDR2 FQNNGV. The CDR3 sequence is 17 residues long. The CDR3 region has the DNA TGTGCCAGCAGCTTAGATGTGCCGGAGCGGCCAGCCTACGAGCAGTACTTC. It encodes CASSLDVPERPAYEQYF. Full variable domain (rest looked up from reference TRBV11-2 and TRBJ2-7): EAGVAQSPRYKIIEKRQSVAFWCNPISGHATLYWYQQILGQGPKLLIQFQNNGVVDDSQLPKDRFSAERLKGVDSTLKIQPAKLEDSAVYLCASSLDVPERPAYEQYFGPGTRLTVT.

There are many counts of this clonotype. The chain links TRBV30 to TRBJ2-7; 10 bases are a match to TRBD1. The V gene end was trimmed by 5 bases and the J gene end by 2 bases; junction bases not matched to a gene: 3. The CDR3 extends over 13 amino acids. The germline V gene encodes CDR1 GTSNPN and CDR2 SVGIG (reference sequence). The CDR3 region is CAWGGTGAYEQYF. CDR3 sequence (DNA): TGTGCCTGGGGGGGGACAGGGGCCTACGAGCAGTACTTC.

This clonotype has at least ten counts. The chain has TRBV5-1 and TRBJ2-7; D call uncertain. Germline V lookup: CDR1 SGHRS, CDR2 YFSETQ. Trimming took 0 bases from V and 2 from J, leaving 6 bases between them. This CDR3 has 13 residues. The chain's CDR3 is CASSLDQAYEQYF. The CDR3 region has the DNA TGCGCCAGCAGCTTGGATCAGGCCTACGAGCAGTACTTC.

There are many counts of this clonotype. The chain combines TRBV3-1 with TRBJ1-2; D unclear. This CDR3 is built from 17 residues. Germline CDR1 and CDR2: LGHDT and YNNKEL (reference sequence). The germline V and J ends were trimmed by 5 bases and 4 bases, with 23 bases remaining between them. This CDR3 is CASSEMGTLRKTYGYTF. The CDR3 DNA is TGTGCCAGCAGCGAGATGGGCACCCTTCGAAAGACCTATGGCTACACCTTC.

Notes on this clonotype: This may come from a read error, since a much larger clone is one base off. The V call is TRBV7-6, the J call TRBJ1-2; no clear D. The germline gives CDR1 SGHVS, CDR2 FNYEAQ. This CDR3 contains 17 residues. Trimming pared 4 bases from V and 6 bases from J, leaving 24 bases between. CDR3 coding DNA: TGTGCCAGCAGCTCGGCTTCTGAATCTCGAAAGACCCATGGCTACACCTTC. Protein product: CASSSASESRKTHGYTF.

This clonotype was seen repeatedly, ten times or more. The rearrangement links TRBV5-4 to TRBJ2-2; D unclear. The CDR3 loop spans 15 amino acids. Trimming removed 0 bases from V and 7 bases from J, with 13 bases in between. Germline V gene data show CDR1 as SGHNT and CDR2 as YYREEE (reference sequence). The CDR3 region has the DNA TGTGCCAGCAGCTTGGGAAGGATCAGGAGCGGGGAGCTGTTTTTT. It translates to CASSLGRIRSGELFF.

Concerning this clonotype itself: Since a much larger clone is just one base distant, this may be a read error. The CDR3 is CAISESETLSYNEQFF. CDR3 coding DNA: TGTGCCATCAGTGAGTCGGAGACCCTCTCCTACAATGAGCAGTTCTTC. The V and J genes are TRBV10-3 and TRBJ2-1; D uncertain. The CDR3 is 16 amino acids. CDR1 and CDR2 (germline): ENHRY, SYGVKD. The V end lost 0 bases, the J end lost 0 bases, and 9 bases lay between the germline ends.

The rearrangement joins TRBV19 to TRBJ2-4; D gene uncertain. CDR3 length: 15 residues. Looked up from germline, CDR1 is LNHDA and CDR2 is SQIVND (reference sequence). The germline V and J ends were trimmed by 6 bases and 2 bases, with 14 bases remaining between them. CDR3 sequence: CASRKGVRSKNIQYF. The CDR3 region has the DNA TGTGCCAGTAGGAAAGGCGTGCGGTCCAAAAACATTCAGTACTTC. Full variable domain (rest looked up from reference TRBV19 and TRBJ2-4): DGGITQSPKYLFRKEGQNVTLSCEQNLNHDAMYWYRQDPGQGLRLIYYSQIVNDFQKGDIAEGYSVSREKKESFPLTVTSAQKNPTAFYLCASRKGVRSKNIQYFGAGTRLSVL.

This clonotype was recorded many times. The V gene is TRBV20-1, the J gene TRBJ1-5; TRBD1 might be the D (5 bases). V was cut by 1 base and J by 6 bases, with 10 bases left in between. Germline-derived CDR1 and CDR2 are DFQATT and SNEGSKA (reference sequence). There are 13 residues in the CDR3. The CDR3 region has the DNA TGCAGTGCTAGAGGTGGGGGAATTCAGCCCCAGCATTTT. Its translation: CSARGGGIQPQHF.

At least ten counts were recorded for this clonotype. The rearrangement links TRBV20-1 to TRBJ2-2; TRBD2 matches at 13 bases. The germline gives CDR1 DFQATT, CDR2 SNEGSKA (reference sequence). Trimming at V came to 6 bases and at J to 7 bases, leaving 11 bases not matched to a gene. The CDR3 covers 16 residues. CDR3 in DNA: TGCAGTGCCCTTACTAGCGGGAGGGCCCTCGGCGGGGAGCTGTTTTTT. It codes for CSALTSGRALGGELFF.

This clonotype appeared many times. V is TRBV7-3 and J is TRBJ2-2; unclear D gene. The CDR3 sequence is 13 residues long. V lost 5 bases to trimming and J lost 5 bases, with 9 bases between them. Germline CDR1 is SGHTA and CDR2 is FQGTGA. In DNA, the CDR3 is TGTGCCAGCAGCGTGACCGCTACCGGGGAGCTGTTTTTT. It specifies CASSVTATGELFF.

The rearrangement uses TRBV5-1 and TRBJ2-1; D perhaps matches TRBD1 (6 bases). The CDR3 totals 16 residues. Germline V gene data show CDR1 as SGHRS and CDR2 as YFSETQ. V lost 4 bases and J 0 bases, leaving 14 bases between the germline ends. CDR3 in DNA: TGCGCCAGCAGCCAGACAGGTTTCGGCTCCTACAATGAGCAGTTCTTC. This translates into CASSQTGFGSYNEQFF.

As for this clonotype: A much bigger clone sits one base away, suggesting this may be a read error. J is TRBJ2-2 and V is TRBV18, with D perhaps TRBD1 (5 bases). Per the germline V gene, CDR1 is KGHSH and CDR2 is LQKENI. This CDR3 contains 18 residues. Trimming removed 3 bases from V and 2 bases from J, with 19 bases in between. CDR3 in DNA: TGTGCCAGCTCACCGCTCAACATAGGGGCGCTCAACACCGGGGAGCTGTTTTTT. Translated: CASSPLNIGALNTGELFF.

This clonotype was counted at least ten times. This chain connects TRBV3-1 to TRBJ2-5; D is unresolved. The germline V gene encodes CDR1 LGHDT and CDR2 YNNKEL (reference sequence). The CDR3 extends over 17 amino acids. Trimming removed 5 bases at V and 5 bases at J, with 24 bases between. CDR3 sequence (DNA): TGTGCCAGCAGCTCAATAACTCCCATTTCTTTCTCTGAGACCCAGTACTTC. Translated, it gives CASSSITPISFSETQYF.

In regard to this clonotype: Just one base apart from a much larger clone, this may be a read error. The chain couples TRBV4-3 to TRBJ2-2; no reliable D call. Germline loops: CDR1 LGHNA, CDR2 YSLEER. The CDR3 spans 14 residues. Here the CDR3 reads CASNQVYEVGELFF. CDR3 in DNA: TGCGCCAGCAACCAAGTTTATGAGGTCGGGGAGCTGTTTTTT.

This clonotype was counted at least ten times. CDR3 in amino acids: CGSILLDSRKTYGYTF. CDR3 DNA: TGTGGCAGTATCCTCCTTGATAGCCGAAAGACCTATGGCTACACCTTC. This sequence joins TRBV8-2 and TRBJ1-2. TRBV8-2 constitutes a pseudogene. CDR3 length equals 16 residues.

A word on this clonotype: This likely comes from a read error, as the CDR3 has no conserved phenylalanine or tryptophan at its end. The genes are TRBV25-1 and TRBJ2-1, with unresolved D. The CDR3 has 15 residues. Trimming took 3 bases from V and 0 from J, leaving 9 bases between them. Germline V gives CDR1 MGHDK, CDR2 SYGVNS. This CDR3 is CASSDHASSYNEQFL. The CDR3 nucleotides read TGTGCCAGCAGTGACCATGCGAGCTCCTACAATGAGCAGTTCCTC.

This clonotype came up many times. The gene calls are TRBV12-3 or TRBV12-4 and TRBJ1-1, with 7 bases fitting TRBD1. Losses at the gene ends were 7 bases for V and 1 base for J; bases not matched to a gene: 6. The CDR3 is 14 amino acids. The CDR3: CASTDRERNTEAFF. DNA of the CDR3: TGTGCCAGCACCGACAGGGAGAGGAACACTGAAGCTTTCTTT.

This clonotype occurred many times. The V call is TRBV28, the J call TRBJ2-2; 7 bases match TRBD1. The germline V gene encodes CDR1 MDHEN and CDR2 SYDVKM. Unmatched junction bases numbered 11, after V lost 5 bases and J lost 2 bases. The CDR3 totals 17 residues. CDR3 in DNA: TGTGCCAGCAGTCTGTCATCCGGACAGGCCAACACCGGGGAGCTGTTTTTT. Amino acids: CASSLSSGQANTGELFF.

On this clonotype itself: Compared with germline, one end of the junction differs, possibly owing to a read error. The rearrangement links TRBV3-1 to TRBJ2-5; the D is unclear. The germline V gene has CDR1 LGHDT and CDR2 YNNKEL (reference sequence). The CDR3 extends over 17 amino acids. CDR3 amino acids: CAISKISPISFSETQYF. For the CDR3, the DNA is TGTGCCATCAGCAAGATCTCTCCCATTTCTTTCTCTGAGACCCAGTACTTC.

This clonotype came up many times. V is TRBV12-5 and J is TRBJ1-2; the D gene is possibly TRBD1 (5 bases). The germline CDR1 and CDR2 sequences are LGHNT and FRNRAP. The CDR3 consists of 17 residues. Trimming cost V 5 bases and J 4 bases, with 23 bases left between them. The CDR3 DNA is TGTGCTAGTGGTGCTGGCAATTTGCAGGGAAAGACCTATGGCTACACCTTC. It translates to CASGAGNLQGKTYGYTF.

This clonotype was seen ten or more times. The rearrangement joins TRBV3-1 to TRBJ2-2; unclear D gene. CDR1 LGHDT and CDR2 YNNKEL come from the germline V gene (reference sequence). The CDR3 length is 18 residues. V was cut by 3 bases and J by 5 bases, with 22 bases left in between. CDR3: CASSHVIPISGLTGELFF. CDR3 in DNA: TGTGCCAGCAGCCACGTTATTCCCATTTCAGGCTTGACCGGGGAGCTGTTTTTT.